The sequence of this T cell receptor (beta chain) was determined in a study of blood T cell repertoires in COVID-19. Study-level background: The study drew acute and convalescent COVID-19 samples from the United States, Italy and Spain. In each case, the material was cDNA or gDNA derived from T cells, B-cell-depleted T cells, or PBMCs.

How the authors handled the data: Quantification of nucleated cells was approximated via reference gene primer amplification. Sequencing used immunoSEQ multiplex PCR; TCRdb keeps in-frame clones, though not all of them. The V and J calls and clone size were taken over from that table, and D and trimming were inferred from the DNA. Of about 190,000 clones in the sample, less than 80% were seen once. The CDR3 is 13 residues long. Germline CDR1 GTSNPN, CDR2 SVGIG (reference sequence). The V gene end was trimmed by 0 bases and the J gene end by 6 bases; junction bases not matched to a gene: 5. The sequenced sample was peripheral blood. The clonotype was recovered from a woman aged 45 to 65 with acute or convalescent COVID-19. This chain connects TRBV30 to TRBJ2-7; 7 bases agree with TRBD2. The CDR3 loop reads CAWSVGLGTEQYF. The CDR3 DNA is TGTGCCTGGAGTGTTGGACTAGGAACCGAGCAGTACTTC.